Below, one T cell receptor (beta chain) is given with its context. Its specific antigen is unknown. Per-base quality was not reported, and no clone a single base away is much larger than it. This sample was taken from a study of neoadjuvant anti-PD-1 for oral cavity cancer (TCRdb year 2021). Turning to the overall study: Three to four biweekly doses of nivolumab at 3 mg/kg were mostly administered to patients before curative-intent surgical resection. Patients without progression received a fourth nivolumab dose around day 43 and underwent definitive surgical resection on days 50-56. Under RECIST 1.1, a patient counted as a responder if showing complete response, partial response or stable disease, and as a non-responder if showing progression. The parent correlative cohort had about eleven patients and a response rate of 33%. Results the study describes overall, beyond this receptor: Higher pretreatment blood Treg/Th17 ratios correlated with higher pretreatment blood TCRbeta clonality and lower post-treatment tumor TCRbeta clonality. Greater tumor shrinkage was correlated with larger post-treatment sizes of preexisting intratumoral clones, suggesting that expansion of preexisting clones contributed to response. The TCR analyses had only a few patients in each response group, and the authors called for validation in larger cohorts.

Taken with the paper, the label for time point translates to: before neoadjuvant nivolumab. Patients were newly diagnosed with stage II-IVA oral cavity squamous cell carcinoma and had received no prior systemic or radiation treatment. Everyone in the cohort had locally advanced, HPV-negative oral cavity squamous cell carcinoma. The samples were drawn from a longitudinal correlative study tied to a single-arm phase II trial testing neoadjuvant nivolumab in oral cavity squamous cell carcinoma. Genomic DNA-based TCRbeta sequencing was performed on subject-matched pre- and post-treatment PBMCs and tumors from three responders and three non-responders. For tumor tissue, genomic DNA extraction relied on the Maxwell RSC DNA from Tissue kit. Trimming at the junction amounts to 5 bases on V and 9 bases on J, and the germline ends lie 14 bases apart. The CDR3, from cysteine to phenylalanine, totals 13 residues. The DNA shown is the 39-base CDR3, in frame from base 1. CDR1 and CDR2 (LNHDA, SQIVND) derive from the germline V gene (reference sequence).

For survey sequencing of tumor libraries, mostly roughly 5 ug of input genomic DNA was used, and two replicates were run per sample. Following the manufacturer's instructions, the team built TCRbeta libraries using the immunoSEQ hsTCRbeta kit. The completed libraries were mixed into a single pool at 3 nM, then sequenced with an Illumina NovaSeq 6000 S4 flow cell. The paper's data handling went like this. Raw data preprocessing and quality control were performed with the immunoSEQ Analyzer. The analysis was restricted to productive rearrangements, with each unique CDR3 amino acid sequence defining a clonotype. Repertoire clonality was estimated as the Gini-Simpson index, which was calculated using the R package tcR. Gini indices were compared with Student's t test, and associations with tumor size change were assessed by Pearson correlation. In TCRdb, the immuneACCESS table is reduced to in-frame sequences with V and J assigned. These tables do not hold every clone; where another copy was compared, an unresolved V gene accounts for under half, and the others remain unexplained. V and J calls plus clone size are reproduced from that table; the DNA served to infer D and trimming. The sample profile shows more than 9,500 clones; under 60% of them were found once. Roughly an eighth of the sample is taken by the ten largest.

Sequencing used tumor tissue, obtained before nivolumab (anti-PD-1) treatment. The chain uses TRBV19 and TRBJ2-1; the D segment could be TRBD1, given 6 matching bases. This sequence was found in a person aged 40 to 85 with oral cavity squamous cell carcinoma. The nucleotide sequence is TGTGCCAGTAGTCTTAGGGGGAGTAGTGAGCAGTTCTTC. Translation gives CASSLRGSSEQFF.